The present entry profiles one T cell receptor (beta chain) with its context. This entry belongs to a study of blood T cell repertoires in COVID-19. Overall study: Samples taken during acute and convalescent COVID-19 were collected in the United States, Italy and Spain.

Study processing details: Scientists estimated how many nucleated cells there were by amplifying reference gene primers. Profiled with immunoSEQ multiplex PCR; TCRdb holds only in-frame clones, not every one. V and J calls and clone size come straight from that table; D and trimming were deduced from the DNA. In the table there are tens of thousands of clones, roughly 80% of which are singletons. Germline V gene data show CDR1 as MNHEY and CDR2 as SVGAGI. The CDR3 extends over 14 amino acids. V was shortened by 5 bases and J by 1 base, with 9 bases between the two germline ends. The specimen was peripheral blood. The chain recombines TRBV6-5 with TRBJ1-5; no firm D call. The origin of this receptor is a man aged 50-59 years with acute or convalescent COVID-19. In DNA form, the CDR3 reads TGTGCCAGCAGTCGGACTCCCAGCAATCAGCCCCAGCATTTT. This sequence encodes CASSRTPSNQPQHF.